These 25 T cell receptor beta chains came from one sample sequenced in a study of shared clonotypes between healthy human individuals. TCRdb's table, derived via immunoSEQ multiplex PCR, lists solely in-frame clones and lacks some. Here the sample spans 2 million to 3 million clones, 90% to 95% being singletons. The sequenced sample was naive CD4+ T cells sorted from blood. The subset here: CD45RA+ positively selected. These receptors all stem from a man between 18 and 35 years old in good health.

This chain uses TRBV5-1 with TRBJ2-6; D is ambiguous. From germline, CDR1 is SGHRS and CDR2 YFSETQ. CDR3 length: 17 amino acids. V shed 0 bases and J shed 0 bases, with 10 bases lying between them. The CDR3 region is CASSLAGVGSGANVLTF. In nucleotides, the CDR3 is TGCGCCAGCAGCTTGGCTGGGGTTGGCTCTGGGGCCAACGTCCTGACTTTC. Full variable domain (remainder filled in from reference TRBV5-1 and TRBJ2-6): KAGVTQTPRYLIKTRGQQVTLSCSPISGHRSVSWYQQTPGQGLQFLFEYFSETQRNKGNFPGRFSGRQFSNSRSEMNVSTLELGDSALYLCASSLAGVGSGANVLTFGAGSRLTVL.

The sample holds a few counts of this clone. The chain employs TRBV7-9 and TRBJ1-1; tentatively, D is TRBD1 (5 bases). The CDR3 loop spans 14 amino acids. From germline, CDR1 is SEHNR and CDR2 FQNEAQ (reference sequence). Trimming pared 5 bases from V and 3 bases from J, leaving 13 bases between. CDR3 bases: TGTGCCAGCAGCACGGGACCGAGGGACACTGAAGCTTTCTTT. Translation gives CASSTGPRDTEAFF.

The CDR3 DNA sequence: TGTGCCAGCTCACAGCGGGCCAGCCGGGAAAACACCGGGGAGCTGTTTTTT. This sequence encodes CASSQRASRENTGELFF. The chain combines TRBV18 with TRBJ2-2, with D possibly TRBD2 on 6 matching bases. The CDR3 runs 17 residues. The V end lost 4 bases, the J end lost 2 bases, and 17 bases lay between the germline ends. Germline CDR1 is KGHSH and CDR2 is LQKENI.

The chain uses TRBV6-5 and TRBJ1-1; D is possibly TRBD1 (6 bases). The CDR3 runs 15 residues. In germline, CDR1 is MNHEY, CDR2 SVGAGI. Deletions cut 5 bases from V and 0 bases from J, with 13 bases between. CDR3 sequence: CASSTKRQVNTEAFF. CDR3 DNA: TGTGCCAGCAGTACGAAGCGACAGGTGAACACTGAAGCTTTCTTT.

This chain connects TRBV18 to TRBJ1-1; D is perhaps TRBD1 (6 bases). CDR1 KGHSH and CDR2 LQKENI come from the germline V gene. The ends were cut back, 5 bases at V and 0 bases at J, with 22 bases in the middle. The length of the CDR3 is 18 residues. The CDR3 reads CASSAQRQGSLMNTEAFF. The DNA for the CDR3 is TGTGCCAGCTCAGCGCAAAGGCAGGGGTCCCTAATGAACACTGAAGCTTTCTTT.

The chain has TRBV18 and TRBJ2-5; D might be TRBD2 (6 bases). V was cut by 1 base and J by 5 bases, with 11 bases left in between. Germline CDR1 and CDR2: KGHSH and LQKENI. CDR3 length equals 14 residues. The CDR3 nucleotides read TGTGCCAGCTCACCACGGAGGGCCACCGAGACCCAGTACTTC. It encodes CASSPRRATETQYF. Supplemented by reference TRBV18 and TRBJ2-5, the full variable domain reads NAGVMQNPRHLVRRRGQEARLRCSPMKGHSHVYWYRQLPEEGLKFMVYLQKENIIDESGMPKERFSAEFPKEGPSILRIQQVVRGDSAAYFCASSPRRATETQYFGPGTRLLVL.

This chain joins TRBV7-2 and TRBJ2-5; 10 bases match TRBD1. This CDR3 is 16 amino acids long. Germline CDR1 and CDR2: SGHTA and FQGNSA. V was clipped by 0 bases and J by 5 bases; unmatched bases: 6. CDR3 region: CASSLATTGGSETQYF. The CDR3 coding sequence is TGTGCCAGCAGCTTAGCAACGACAGGGGGCAGCGAGACCCAGTACTTC. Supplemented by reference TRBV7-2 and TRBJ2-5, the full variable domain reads GAGVSQSPSNKVTEKGKDVELRCDPISGHTALYWYRQSLGQGLEFLIYFQGNSAPDKSGLPSDRFSAERTGGSVSTLTIQRTQQEDSAVYLCASSLATTGGSETQYFGPGTRLLVL.

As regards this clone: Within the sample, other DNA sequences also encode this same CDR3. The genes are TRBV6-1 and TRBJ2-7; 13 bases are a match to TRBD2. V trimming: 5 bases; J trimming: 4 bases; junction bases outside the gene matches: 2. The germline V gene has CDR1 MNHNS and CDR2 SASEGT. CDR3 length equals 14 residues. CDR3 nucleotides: TGTGCCAGCAGTAGGACTAGCGGGAGTTACGAGCAGTACTTC. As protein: CASSRTSGSYEQYF.

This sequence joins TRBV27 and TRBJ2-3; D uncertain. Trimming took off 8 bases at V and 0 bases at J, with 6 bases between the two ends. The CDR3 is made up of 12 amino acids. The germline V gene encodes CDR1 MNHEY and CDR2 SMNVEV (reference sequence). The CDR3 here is CASGFSTDTQYF. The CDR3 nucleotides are TGTGCCAGCGGGTTTAGCACAGATACGCAGTATTTT.

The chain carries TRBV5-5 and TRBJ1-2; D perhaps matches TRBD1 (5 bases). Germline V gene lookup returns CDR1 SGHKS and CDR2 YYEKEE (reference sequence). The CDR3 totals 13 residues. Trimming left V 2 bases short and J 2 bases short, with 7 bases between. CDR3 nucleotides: TGTGCCAGCAGCTTAGGGGCAAACTATGGCTACACCTTC. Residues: CASSLGANYGYTF.

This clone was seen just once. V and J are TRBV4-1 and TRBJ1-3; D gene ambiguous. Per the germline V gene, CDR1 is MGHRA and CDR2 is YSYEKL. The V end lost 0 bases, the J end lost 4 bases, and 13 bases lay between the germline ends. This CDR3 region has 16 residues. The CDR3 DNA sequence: TGCGCCAGCAGCCAAGATAGATGGGCGAGGGGAAACACCATATATTTT. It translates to CASSQDRWARGNTIYF.

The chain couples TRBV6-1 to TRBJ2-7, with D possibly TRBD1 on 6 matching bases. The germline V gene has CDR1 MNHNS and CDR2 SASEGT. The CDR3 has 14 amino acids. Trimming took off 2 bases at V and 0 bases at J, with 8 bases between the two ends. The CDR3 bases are TGTGCCAGCAGTGAATACAGGGTCTCCTACGAGCAGTACTTC. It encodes CASSEYRVSYEQYF.

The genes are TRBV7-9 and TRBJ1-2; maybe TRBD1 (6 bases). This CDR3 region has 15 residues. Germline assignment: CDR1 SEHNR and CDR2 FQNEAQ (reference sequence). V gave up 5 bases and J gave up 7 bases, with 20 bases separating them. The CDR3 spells CASSVDRPSLGGYTF. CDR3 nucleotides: TGTGCCAGCAGCGTGGACAGACCGAGTCTTGGTGGCTACACCTTC.

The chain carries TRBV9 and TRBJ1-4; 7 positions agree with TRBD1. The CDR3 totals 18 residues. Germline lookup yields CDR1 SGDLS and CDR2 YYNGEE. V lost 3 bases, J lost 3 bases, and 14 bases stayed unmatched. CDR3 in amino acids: CASSGEGQTFGANEKLFF. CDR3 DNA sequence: TGTGCCAGCAGCGGAGAGGGACAGACCTTTGGGGCTAATGAAAAACTGTTTTTT.

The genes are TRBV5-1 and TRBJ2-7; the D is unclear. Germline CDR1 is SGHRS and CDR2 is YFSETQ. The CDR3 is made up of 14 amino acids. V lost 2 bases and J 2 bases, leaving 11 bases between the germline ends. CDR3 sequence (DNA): TGCGCCAGCAGCTTAACCTCACGCCCCTACGAGCAGTACTTC. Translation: CASSLTSRPYEQYF.

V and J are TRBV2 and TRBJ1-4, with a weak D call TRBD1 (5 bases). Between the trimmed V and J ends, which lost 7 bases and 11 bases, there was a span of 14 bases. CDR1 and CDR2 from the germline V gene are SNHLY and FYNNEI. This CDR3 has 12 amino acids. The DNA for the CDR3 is TGTGCCAGCACCGAAGAGGGGAGTAAACTGTTTTTT. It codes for CASTEEGSKLFF.

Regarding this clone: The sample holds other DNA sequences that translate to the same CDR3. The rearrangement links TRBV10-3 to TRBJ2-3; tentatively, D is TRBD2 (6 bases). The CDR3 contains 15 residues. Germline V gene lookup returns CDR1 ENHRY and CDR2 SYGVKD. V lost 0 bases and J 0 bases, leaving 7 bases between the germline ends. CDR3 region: CAISESSGSTDTQYF. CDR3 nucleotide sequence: TGTGCCATCAGTGAGTCGAGCGGGAGCACAGATACGCAGTATTTT.

As DNA, the CDR3 is TGTGCCAGCAGCTTTTTAGCCCTAACCCCCCGGGACAGATACTTAATGAACACTGAAGCTTTCTTT. Protein sequence: CASSFLALTPRDRYLMNTEAFF. The chain couples TRBV12-1 to TRBJ1-1; no check of the table's D call, TRBD1, against the DNA was made. TRBV12-1 is given as a pseudogene. The CDR3 loop spans 22 amino acids.

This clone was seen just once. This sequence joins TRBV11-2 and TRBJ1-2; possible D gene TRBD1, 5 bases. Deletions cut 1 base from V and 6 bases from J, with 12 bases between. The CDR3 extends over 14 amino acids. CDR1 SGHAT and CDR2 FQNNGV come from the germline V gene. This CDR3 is CASSLGQGIDGYTF. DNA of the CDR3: TGTGCCAGCAGCTTAGGGCAGGGTATTGATGGCTACACCTTC.

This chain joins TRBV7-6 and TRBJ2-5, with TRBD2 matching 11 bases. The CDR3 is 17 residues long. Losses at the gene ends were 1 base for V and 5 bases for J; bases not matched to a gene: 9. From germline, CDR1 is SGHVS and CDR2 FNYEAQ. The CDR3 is CASSLVLSGGASETQYF. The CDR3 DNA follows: TGTGCCAGCAGCTTAGTTCTTAGCGGGGGGGCCTCTGAGACCCAGTACTTC.

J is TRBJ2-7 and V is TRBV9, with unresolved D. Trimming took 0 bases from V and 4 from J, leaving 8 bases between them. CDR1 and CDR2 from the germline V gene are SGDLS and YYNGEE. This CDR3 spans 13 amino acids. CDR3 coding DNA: TGTGCCAGCAGCGTAGCTTACGGGTACGAGCAGTACTTC. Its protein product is CASSVAYGYEQYF.

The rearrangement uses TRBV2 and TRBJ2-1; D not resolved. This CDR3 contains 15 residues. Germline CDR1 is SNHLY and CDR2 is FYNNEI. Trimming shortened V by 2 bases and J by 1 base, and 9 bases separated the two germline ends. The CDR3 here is CASSEMYGSYNEQFF. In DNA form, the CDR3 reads TGTGCCAGCAGTGAAATGTATGGGTCCTACAATGAGCAGTTCTTC.

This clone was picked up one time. The CDR3 reads CASSTRTGYGSSTEAFF. The CDR3 coding sequence is TGTGCCAGTAGTACTAGGACAGGGTACGGGTCCTCGACTGAAGCTTTCTTT. J is TRBJ1-1 and V is TRBV19, with TRBD1 matching over 8 bases. V shed 4 bases and J 5 bases; nucleotides not matched to a gene: 15. This CDR3 contains 17 residues. Per germline, CDR1 LNHDA and CDR2 SQIVND (reference sequence).

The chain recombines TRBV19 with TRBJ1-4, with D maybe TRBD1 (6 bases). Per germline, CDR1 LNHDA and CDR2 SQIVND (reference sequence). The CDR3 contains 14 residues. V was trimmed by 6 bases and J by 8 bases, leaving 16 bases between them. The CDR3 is CASSPTGEGEKLFF. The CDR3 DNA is TGTGCCAGTAGCCCGACAGGCGAGGGGGAAAAACTGTTTTTT.

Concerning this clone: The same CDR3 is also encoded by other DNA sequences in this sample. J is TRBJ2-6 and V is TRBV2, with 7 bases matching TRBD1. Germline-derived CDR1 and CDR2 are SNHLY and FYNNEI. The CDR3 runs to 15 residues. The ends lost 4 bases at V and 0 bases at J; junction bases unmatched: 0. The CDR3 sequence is CASSGQGSGANVLTF. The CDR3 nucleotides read TGTGCCAGCAGTGGACAGGGCTCTGGGGCCAACGTCCTGACTTTC.